Presented here are 9 T cell receptor beta chains from one specimen sequenced in a study of a mutant IDH1 vaccine in newly diagnosed glioma. Time point noted: baseline, week 1 (first vaccination visit). As for treatment: pre-vaccination baseline after standard-of-care therapy. Assay used: immunoSEQ multiplex PCR; TCRdb lists only in-frame clones, some missing. The table includes around 99,000 clones, roughly 75% detected once. The sequencing here drew on PBMCs, taken from a glioma patient treated with radiotherapy, temozolomide or both. Receptors originate from a middle-aged man with glioma.

This rearrangement joins TRBV28 to TRBJ1-1; TRBD1 is a possible D gene (5 bases). CDR1 and CDR2 from the germline V gene are MDHEN and SYDVKM. V shed 9 bases and J shed 0 bases, with 14 bases lying between them. This CDR3 is built from 14 residues. CDR3 loop: CASAGGAMNTEAFF. The CDR3 nucleotides read TGTGCCAGTGCTGGAGGGGCTATGAACACTGAAGCTTTCTTT.

This clone has just a few counts. The V and J genes are TRBV7-3 and TRBJ1-1; 8 bases line up with TRBD1. Germline loops: CDR1 SGHTA, CDR2 FQGTGA. J gave up 6 bases and V 5 bases, and 5 bases lay outside the gene matches. CDR3 length: 13 amino acids. The DNA of the CDR3 is TGTGCCAGCAGCCCCCGGACAGGGCCTGAAGCTTTCTTT. Its protein product is CASSPRTGPEAFF.

The rearrangement links TRBV4-2 to TRBJ1-1, with D maybe TRBD1 (6 bases). The CDR3 consists of 16 residues. Germline assignment: CDR1 LGHNA and CDR2 YNFKEQ. Trimming removed 0 bases from V and 4 bases from J, with 15 bases in between. The CDR3 loop reads CASSQDPVGGGTEAFF. CDR3 DNA: TGTGCCAGCAGCCAAGATCCGGTGGGGGGCGGCACTGAAGCTTTCTTT.

The sample holds a few counts of this clone. The chain uses TRBV6-1 and TRBJ1-6; D is uncertain. This CDR3 is 13 amino acids long. V was pared by 8 bases and J by 8 bases, with 13 bases between. Germline CDR1 is MNHNS and CDR2 is SASEGT. The CDR3 nucleotides read TGTGCCAGCTCCCCAGACGGGGATTCACCCCTCCACTTT. Protein sequence: CASSPDGDSPLHF.

This chain links TRBV5-1 with TRBJ1-1; 10 bases align to TRBD1. The V and J ends lost 4 bases and 5 bases, in that order; junction bases with no gene match: 5. The CDR3 is made up of 14 amino acids. CDR1 SGHRS and CDR2 YFSETQ come from the germline V gene. The CDR3 nucleotides are TGCGCCAGCAGCCTGGGACAGGGGAGAACTGAAGCTTTCTTT. This sequence encodes CASSLGQGRTEAFF.

The J gene is TRBJ1-2, the V gene TRBV5-1; D unresolved. Germline CDR1 is SGHRS and CDR2 is YFSETQ. With 0 bases removed from V and 1 base from J, the gap between germline ends came to 10 bases. CDR3 length: 15 amino acids. Here the CDR3 reads CASSLDSRINYGYTF. CDR3 DNA sequence: TGCGCCAGCAGCTTGGACAGCCGTATTAACTATGGCTACACCTTC.

The gene calls are TRBV5-4 and TRBJ2-7; possible D gene TRBD1, 6 bases. The CDR3 totals 14 residues. Per germline, CDR1 SGHNT and CDR2 YYREEE (reference sequence). The V and J ends lost 2 bases and 1 base respectively, with 10 bases between them. The CDR3 reads CASSLVTGSYEQYF. In DNA form, the CDR3 reads TGTGCCAGCAGCTTAGTCACAGGGTCCTACGAGCAGTACTTC.

This sequence joins TRBV21-1 and TRBJ2-1. TRBV21-1 is reported as a pseudogene. The CDR3 length is 9 residues. The CDR3 DNA follows: TGTGCCCCTCGGACTGAGCAGTTCTTC. Translated: CAPRTEQFF.

The V call is TRBV19, the J call TRBJ2-3; D not resolved. Trimming took off 6 bases at V and 0 bases at J, with 10 bases between the two ends. Germline CDR1 is LNHDA and CDR2 is SQIVND (reference sequence). The CDR3 is 14 residues long. The CDR3, as DNA: TGTGCCAGTAGCCAGTACACTAGCACAGATACGCAGTATTTT. Translation: CASSQYTSTDTQYF. Filled out from reference TRBV19 and TRBJ2-3, the complete variable domain reads DGGITQSPKYLFRKEGQNVTLSCEQNLNHDAMYWYRQDPGQGLRLIYYSQIVNDFQKGDIAEGYSVSREKKESFPLTVTSAQKNPTAFYLCASSQYTSTDTQYFGPGTRLTVL.